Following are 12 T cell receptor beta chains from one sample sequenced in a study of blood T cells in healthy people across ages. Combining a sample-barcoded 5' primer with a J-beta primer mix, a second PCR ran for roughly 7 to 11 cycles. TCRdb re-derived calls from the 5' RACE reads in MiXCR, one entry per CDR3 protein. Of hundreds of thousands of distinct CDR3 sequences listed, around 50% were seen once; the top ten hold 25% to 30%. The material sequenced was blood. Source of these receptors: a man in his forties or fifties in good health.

The CDR3, as DNA: TGTGCCACCAGTACAACAGGGCACATTCAGTACTTC. Translated, it gives CATSTTGHIQYF. This rearrangement joins TRBV24-1 to TRBJ2-4; a weak D match, TRBD1 (6 bases). CDR3 size: 12 residues. The V gene lost 6 bases and the J gene lost 8 bases, with 10 bases spanning the gap. Germline V gives CDR1 KGHDR, CDR2 SFDVKD.

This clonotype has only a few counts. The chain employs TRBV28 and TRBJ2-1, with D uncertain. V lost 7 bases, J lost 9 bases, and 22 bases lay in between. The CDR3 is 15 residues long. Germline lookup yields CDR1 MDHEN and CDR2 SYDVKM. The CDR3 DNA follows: TGTGCCAGCAATTCCATGCTGGGCAAACGCGGTGAGCAGTTCTTC. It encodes CASNSMLGKRGEQFF.

CDR3 sequence (DNA): TGCGCCAGCAGCCAATTCCGGGGGGCCGAGACCCAGTACTTC. The encoded protein is CASSQFRGAETQYF. This rearrangement joins TRBV4-1 to TRBJ2-5, with D maybe TRBD2 (7 bases). This CDR3 has 14 residues. The ends were cut back, 2 bases at V and 5 bases at J, with 12 bases in the middle. The germline V gene has CDR1 MGHRA and CDR2 YSYEKL.

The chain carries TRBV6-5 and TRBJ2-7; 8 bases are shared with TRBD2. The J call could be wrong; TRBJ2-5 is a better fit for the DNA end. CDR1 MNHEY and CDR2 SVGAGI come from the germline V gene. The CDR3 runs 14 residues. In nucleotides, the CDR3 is TGTGCCAGCAGAGGGACGGGGGGGCCGGAGACCCAGTACTTC. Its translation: CASRGTGGPETQYF.

CDR3 nucleotide sequence: TGTGCCACCCAAACCGAACCAAAGACTGAGCAGTTCTTC. Its translation is CATQTEPKTEQFF. V is TRBV28 and J is TRBJ2-1; D gene uncertain. The germline gives CDR1 MDHEN, CDR2 SYDVKM. The CDR3 has 13 amino acids. The V end was cut by 10 bases, the J end by 9 bases, with 19 bases between.

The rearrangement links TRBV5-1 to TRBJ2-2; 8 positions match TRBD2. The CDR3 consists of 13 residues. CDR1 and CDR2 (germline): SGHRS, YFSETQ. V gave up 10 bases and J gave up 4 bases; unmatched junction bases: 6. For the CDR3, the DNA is TGCGCCTCCGGGAGGGCCCCCACCGGGGAGCTGTTTTTT. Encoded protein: CASGRAPTGELFF.

The CDR3 reads CASSPLAGGRFEQYF. CDR3 nucleotide sequence: TGTGCCAGCAGTCCGTTAGCGGGGGGGAGGTTCGAGCAGTACTTC. The chain combines TRBV27 with TRBJ2-7; TRBD2 aligns across 11 bases. V was pared by 5 bases and J by 6 bases, with 9 bases of the junction left unmatched. Germline CDR1 MNHEY, CDR2 SMNVEV (reference sequence). CDR3 length: 15 amino acids.

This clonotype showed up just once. In DNA form, the CDR3 reads TGCAGTGCCGGGACTAGAAATAACGAGCAGTACTTC. It encodes CSAGTRNNEQYF. The chain recombines TRBV20-1 with TRBJ2-7; 8 nucleotides agree with TRBD2. This CDR3 has 12 amino acids. The V segment lost 6 bases and the J segment 5 bases; nucleotides outside the gene matches: 6. CDR1 is DFQATT and CDR2 is SNEGSKA in the germline V gene (reference sequence).

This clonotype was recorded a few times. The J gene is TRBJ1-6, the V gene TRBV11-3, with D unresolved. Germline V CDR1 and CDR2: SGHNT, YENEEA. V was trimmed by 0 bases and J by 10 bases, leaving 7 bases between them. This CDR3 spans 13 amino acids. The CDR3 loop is CASSLESGSPLHF. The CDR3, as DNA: TGTGCCAGCAGCTTAGAATCGGGATCACCCCTCCACTTT. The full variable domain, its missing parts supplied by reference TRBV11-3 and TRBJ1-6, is EAGVVQSPRYKIIEKKQPVAFWCNPISGHNTLYWYLQNLGQGPELLIRYENEEAVDDSQLPKDRFSAERLKGVDSTLKIQPAELGDSAVYLCASSLESGSPLHFGNGTRLTVT.

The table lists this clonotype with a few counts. CDR3 nucleotide sequence: TGCAGCGTTGCGTTAACTGCCTCTGGGGCCAACGTCCTGACTTTC. This encodes CSVALTASGANVLTF. This rearrangement joins TRBV29-1 to TRBJ2-6; D unresolved. Trimming shortened V by 4 bases and J by 0 bases, and 10 bases separated the two germline ends. The CDR3 extends over 15 amino acids. Germline V CDR1 and CDR2: SQVTM, ANQGSEA.

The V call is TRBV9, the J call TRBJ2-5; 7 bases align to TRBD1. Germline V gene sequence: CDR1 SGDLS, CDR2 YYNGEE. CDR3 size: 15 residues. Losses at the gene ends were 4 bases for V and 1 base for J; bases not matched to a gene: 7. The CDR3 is CASSKGGQTQETQYF. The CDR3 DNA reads TGTGCCAGCAGCAAAGGGGGACAGACCCAAGAGACCCAGTACTTC.

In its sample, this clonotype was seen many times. The CDR3, as DNA: TGTGCCAGCAGCTCAAGCCTGAATAACTATGGCTACACCTTC. Translating gives CASSSSLNNYGYTF. The chain links TRBV13 to TRBJ1-2; D is unclear. Germline assignment: CDR1 PRHDT and CDR2 FYEKMQ (reference sequence). The CDR3 is made up of 14 amino acids. Trimming shortened V by 4 bases and J by 1 base, and 10 bases separated the two germline ends.